This TCR beta chain was found in a study of CD8 T cells in ankylosing spondylitis (dated by TCRdb to about 2017). For context, the study as a whole: To find TCR variants linked to disease, the study profiled T cell receptor beta repertoires in ankylosing spondylitis patients and healthy donors. The whole study cohort included 90 to 120 healthy donors and 25 ankylosing spondylitis patients. Samples of peripheral blood were taken, and for ankylosing spondylitis patients, synovial fluid was collected as well.

The sequencer listed for this sample is Illumina HiSeq 2500. Quantitative 5'-RACE with molecular barcodes was the method used to prepare the TCR beta libraries. The authors processed their data as follows. Disease-linked TCR variants were identified with a new computational method built on a probabilistic model of VDJ rearrangement. TCRdb redid the processing of the public reads, applying fastp at Q25 and MiXCR, and retained in-frame beta chains. Each CDR3 protein gets just one entry, which takes the most common genes and DNA from the rows behind it. TCRdb, rather than the study authors, made the V and J calls. For this sample the table gives about 390,000 distinct CDR3 sequences, of which 20% to 25% were detected only once. Clones ranked in the top ten supply roughly a sixth of the sample. Per the germline V gene, MNHEY is the CDR1 and SVGEGT is the CDR2. The CDR3 holds 15 amino acids from the cysteine to the phenylalanine. Left in the record is the CDR3 DNA by itself, 45 bases read in frame from the first base. At the junction V is shortened by 6 bases and J by 0 bases; bases outside the gene matches: 3.

About this clonotype: The antigen this receptor binds is unknown. Base qualities are missing; no much larger clone stands one base away.

Findings and caveats that apply to the study as a whole: Some motif variants were previously reported in synovial fluid and blood of reactive arthritis patients, suggesting common disease-initiation mechanisms. The disease-linked clones showed a CD8+ phenotype and occurred at relatively low frequencies in peripheral blood. Significant enrichment of the disease-linked clones was reported in matched synovial fluid samples from ankylosing spondylitis patients. Blood from ankylosing spondylitis patients appeared to be characterized by a TCR beta motif made up of eight highly homologous amino acid variants.

The sequence links TRBV6-2 or TRBV6-3 to TRBJ2-2; 8 bases in the middle match TRBD2. The TCR comes from a male donor with ankylosing spondylitis. The sequencing sample was made of blood, either unsorted or a sorted T cell fraction (not recorded which). The DNA reads as follows: TGTGCCAGCAGCCGGACTAGCCCGAACACCGGGGAGCTGTTTTTT. It is translated as CASSRTSPNTGELFF.